This T cell receptor beta chain was identified during a study of blood T cell repertoires in COVID-19. Study-wide context: Sources were T cells, B-cell-depleted T cells, or PBMCs; the material itself was cDNA or gDNA.

CDR1 is LNHDA and CDR2 is SQIVND in the germline V gene (reference sequence). CDR3 length: 13 residues. Deletions cut 4 bases from V and 4 bases from J, with 9 bases between. TCRdb's copy holds only in-frame clones and misses some; the assay was immunoSEQ multiplex PCR. This table has more than 150,000 clones, roughly 79% appearing once. The sample taken for sequencing was peripheral blood. The chain joins TRBV19 to TRBJ2-3; D perhaps matches TRBD1 (6 bases). The TCR sequence derives from a woman in her seventies with acute or convalescent COVID-19. The CDR3 DNA follows: TGTGCCAGTAGTACACAGGGATCAGATACGCAGTATTTT. Translated, it gives CASSTQGSDTQYF.